The rows below give T cell receptor beta chains drawn from one sample of a study of blood T cell repertoires in COVID-19. Sequenced by immunoSEQ multiplex PCR; TCRdb stores in-frame clones only, minus some. The sample holds some 250,000 clones; approximately 86% are singletons and the top ten take over 5%. Material: peripheral blood. All receptors derive from a woman aged 55-75 years with COVID-19, enrolled during active disease. The CDR3 runs from the conserved cysteine through the conserved F or W. Fields, in order: J gene, D gene, V gene, clone size, CDR3 DNA, CDR3 protein. The D gene is left open where the match is weak. Rows may omit the clone size; those that give it use once, few, many or a size class.

j_gene: TRBJ2-7
d_gene: TRBD1
v_gene: TRBV6-6
abundance: .
CDR3nt: TGTGCCAGCAGTTACGGGACAGCTTACGCCTACGAGCAGTACTTC
CDR3aa: CASSYGTAYAYEQYF

j_gene: TRBJ2-7
d_gene: TRBD1
v_gene: TRBV28
abundance: once
CDR3nt: TGTGCCACAACCCCCCCGGGACAGGCCTACGAGCAGTACTTC
CDR3aa: CATTPPGQAYEQYF

j_gene: TRBJ1-5
d_gene: TRBD1
v_gene: TRBV20-1
abundance: .
CDR3nt: TGCAGTGCTAGTACGGGACAGCCCAATCAGCCCCAGCATTTT
CDR3aa: CSASTGQPNQPQHF

j_gene: TRBJ1-1
d_gene: .
v_gene: TRBV27
abundance: .
CDR3nt: TGTGCCAGCAGGGGGCGATTCACTGAAGCTTTCTTT
CDR3aa: CASRGRFTEAFF

j_gene: TRBJ2-2
d_gene: TRBD2
v_gene: TRBV10-2
abundance: .
CDR3nt: TGCGCCAGCAGTTCCGGGACTAGCGGGAGGTGGGTCACCGGGGAGCTGTTTTTT
CDR3aa: CASSSGTSGRWVTGELFF

j_gene: TRBJ2-5
d_gene: TRBD1
v_gene: TRBV9
abundance: .
CDR3nt: TGTGCCAGCAGCACCCGGACAGGACAAGAGACCCAGTACTTC
CDR3aa: CASSTRTGQETQYF

j_gene: TRBJ2-5
d_gene: .
v_gene: TRBV7-2
abundance: .
CDR3nt: TGTGCCAGCAGCTTAGGGCCCCCAGGGCCCCAAGAGACCCAGTACTTC
CDR3aa: CASSLGPPGPQETQYF

j_gene: TRBJ2-1
d_gene: .
v_gene: TRBV6-2/TRBV6-3
abundance: .
CDR3nt: TGTGCCAGCAGTCAGCAGCGGGTTGGGCAGTTCTTC
CDR3aa: CASSQQRVGQFF

j_gene: TRBJ2-2
d_gene: .
v_gene: TRBV27
abundance: .
CDR3nt: TGTGCCAGCAGTTTAAAAGCTGTCGGGGAGCTGTTTTTT
CDR3aa: CASSLKAVGELFF

j_gene: TRBJ2-1
d_gene: .
v_gene: TRBV19
abundance: .
CDR3nt: TGTGCCAGTCGGGTAGGAGGGGGCCGGAATGAGCAGTTCTTC
CDR3aa: CASRVGGGRNEQFF

j_gene: TRBJ2-7
d_gene: .
v_gene: TRBV9
abundance: .
CDR3nt: TGTGCCAGCAGCCCTCGCGCGGGAAGCTACGAGCAGTACTTC
CDR3aa: CASSPRAGSYEQYF

j_gene: TRBJ2-3
d_gene: .
v_gene: TRBV7-9
abundance: few
CDR3nt: TGTGCCAGCAGCTCCTATGGGTCCGGCAGGGCCGATACGCAGTATTTT
CDR3aa: CASSSYGSGRADTQYF

j_gene: TRBJ2-1
d_gene: TRBD2
v_gene: TRBV7-3
abundance: once
CDR3nt: TGTGCCAGCAGCCAAAGCGGGAGGGGCAATGAGCAGTTCTTC
CDR3aa: CASSQSGRGNEQFF

j_gene: TRBJ1-5
d_gene: .
v_gene: TRBV6-2/TRBV6-3
abundance: once
CDR3nt: TGTGCCAGCAGTTTGACACGAGATCAGCCCCAGCATTTT
CDR3aa: CASSLTRDQPQHF

j_gene: TRBJ2-2
d_gene: TRBD1
v_gene: TRBV10-2
abundance: .
CDR3nt: TGCGCCAGCAGTGACAACAGGGGTTCGACCGGGGAGCTGTTTTTT
CDR3aa: CASSDNRGSTGELFF

j_gene: TRBJ2-7
d_gene: .
v_gene: TRBV30
abundance: few
CDR3nt: TGTGCCTGGAGTGTCACCGTGGTCCCCCCGGGCGAGCAGTACTTC
CDR3aa: CAWSVTVVPPGEQYF

j_gene: TRBJ2-7
d_gene: .
v_gene: TRBV12-3/TRBV12-4
abundance: .
CDR3nt: TGTGCCAGCAGAACTAGTATCCACGAGCAGTACTTC
CDR3aa: CASRTSIHEQYF

j_gene: TRBJ1-1
d_gene: .
v_gene: TRBV18
abundance: .
CDR3nt: TGTGCCAGCTCACCACCACGACACCCGAACACTGAAGCTTTCTTT
CDR3aa: CASSPPRHPNTEAFF

j_gene: TRBJ2-3
d_gene: TRBD2
v_gene: TRBV9
abundance: .
CDR3nt: TGTGCCAGCAGCGTGAGACTAGCGGGAGGAGATACGCAGTATTTT
CDR3aa: CASSVRLAGGDTQYF

j_gene: TRBJ2-1
d_gene: TRBD2
v_gene: TRBV28
abundance: once
CDR3nt: TGTGCCAGCAGGGGACTAGCGGGAACCCCCTTTTACAGTGAGCAGTTCTTC
CDR3aa: CASRGLAGTPFYSEQFF

j_gene: TRBJ1-4
d_gene: .
v_gene: TRBV5-1
abundance: .
CDR3nt: TGCGCCAGCAGCTTGTCAGGGGATTTTAATGAAAAACTGTTTTTT
CDR3aa: CASSLSGDFNEKLFF

j_gene: TRBJ1-1
d_gene: .
v_gene: TRBV21-1
abundance: .
CDR3nt: TGTGCCAGCAGCAAGGGACAGGTGGCTAATGAAGCTTTCTTT
CDR3aa: CASSKGQVANEAFF

j_gene: TRBJ1-1
d_gene: TRBD1
v_gene: TRBV18
abundance: .
CDR3nt: TGTGCCAGCTCAGAAAGACCGGACAGGGCCAGAAACACTGAAGCTTTCTTT
CDR3aa: CASSERPDRARNTEAFF

j_gene: TRBJ2-7
d_gene: .
v_gene: TRBV28
abundance: .
CDR3nt: TGTGCCAGCAGTTTTAGTCTAGCGTACGAGCAGTACTTC
CDR3aa: CASSFSLAYEQYF

j_gene: TRBJ2-7
d_gene: TRBD1
v_gene: TRBV7-9
abundance: .
CDR3nt: TGTGCCAGCAGCTTAGGGGGTTTAGGACAGGTCGGTGACGAGCAGTACTTC
CDR3aa: CASSLGGLGQVGDEQYF

j_gene: TRBJ1-5
d_gene: TRBD1
v_gene: TRBV30
abundance: .
CDR3nt: TGTGCCTGGAGTGGAGACCCGGACAGGGTTCAGCCCCAGCATTTT
CDR3aa: CAWSGDPDRVQPQHF

j_gene: TRBJ1-5
d_gene: .
v_gene: TRBV6-5
abundance: once
CDR3nt: TGTGCCAGCAGACAGGGACCCCGTCAGCCCCAGCATTTT
CDR3aa: CASRQGPRQPQHF

j_gene: TRBJ2-7
d_gene: TRBD1
v_gene: TRBV27
abundance: few
CDR3nt: TGTGCCAGCAGTCCAGCTCGGGGGACAGGGAGACCCTACGAGCAGTACTTC
CDR3aa: CASSPARGTGRPYEQYF

j_gene: TRBJ1-2
d_gene: .
v_gene: TRBV12-3/TRBV12-4
abundance: once
CDR3nt: TGTGCCAGCAGTTCGAGGACAGCCTATGGCTACACCTTC
CDR3aa: CASSSRTAYGYTF

j_gene: TRBJ1-2
d_gene: .
v_gene: TRBV7-9
abundance: .
CDR3nt: TGTGCCAGCAGCTTAGTCGGCAGGTCGAACTATGGCTACACCTTC
CDR3aa: CASSLVGRSNYGYTF

j_gene: TRBJ1-5
d_gene: TRBD1
v_gene: TRBV4-1
abundance: once
CDR3nt: TGCGCCAGCAGCCAAGAAAACAGGGGGTACAATCAGCCCCAGCATTTT
CDR3aa: CASSQENRGYNQPQHF

j_gene: TRBJ2-5
d_gene: TRBD1
v_gene: TRBV28
abundance: .
CDR3nt: TGTGCCAGCTCTACCGCCAGGGGGCTCAGGGAGACCCAGTACTTC
CDR3aa: CASSTARGLRETQYF

j_gene: TRBJ1-3
d_gene: .
v_gene: TRBV18
abundance: .
CDR3nt: TGTGCCAGCTCACCCTCCTACTCTGGAAACACCATATATTTT
CDR3aa: CASSPSYSGNTIYF

j_gene: TRBJ2-3
d_gene: TRBD2
v_gene: TRBV10-3
abundance: .
CDR3nt: TGTGCCATCAGTGGGCCGACTGGCGGGGGGAGCACAGATACGCAGTATTTT
CDR3aa: CAISGPTGGGSTDTQYF

j_gene: TRBJ2-1
d_gene: .
v_gene: TRBV3-1/TRBV3-2
abundance: .
CDR3nt: TGTGCCAGCAGCCAAGGGAGGAGCTCCTACAATGAGCAGTTCTTC
CDR3aa: CASSQGRSSYNEQFF

j_gene: TRBJ1-1
d_gene: .
v_gene: TRBV5-1
abundance: .
CDR3nt: TGCGCCAGCGGGGCTGGGGATAACACTGAAGCTTTCTTT
CDR3aa: CASGAGDNTEAFF

j_gene: TRBJ1-5
d_gene: TRBD1
v_gene: TRBV24-1
abundance: .
CDR3nt: TGTGCCACCAGTGATACGACAGGGTACAATCAGCCCCAGCATTTT
CDR3aa: CATSDTTGYNQPQHF

j_gene: TRBJ1-2
d_gene: TRBD1
v_gene: TRBV18
abundance: .
CDR3nt: TGTGCCAGCTCACCCGGACAGGCGGGCTATGGCTACACCTTC
CDR3aa: CASSPGQAGYGYTF

j_gene: TRBJ1-2
d_gene: TRBD1
v_gene: TRBV28
abundance: .
CDR3nt: TGTGCCAGCAGTTACCAGACAGGGGCCTATGGCTACACCTTC
CDR3aa: CASSYQTGAYGYTF

j_gene: TRBJ2-1
d_gene: .
v_gene: TRBV4-2
abundance: .
CDR3nt: TGTGCCAGCAGCCAAGATAAGTCGGTTGTACAGTTCTTC
CDR3aa: CASSQDKSVVQFF

j_gene: TRBJ2-2
d_gene: TRBD1
v_gene: TRBV24-1
abundance: .
CDR3nt: TGTGCCACCAGTGATTCCGACAGGGGTCACACCGGGGAGCTGTTTTTT
CDR3aa: CATSDSDRGHTGELFF

j_gene: TRBJ2-7
d_gene: .
v_gene: TRBV30
abundance: .
CDR3nt: TGTGCCTGGAGTGTTCACTCCTACGAGCAGTACTTC
CDR3aa: CAWSVHSYEQYF

j_gene: TRBJ2-3
d_gene: TRBD2
v_gene: TRBV19
abundance: once
CDR3nt: TGTGCCAGTAGTGTAAAAGCGGGAGGGCTCCGCAACGACCAGTATTTT
CDR3aa: CASSVKAGGLRNDQYF

j_gene: TRBJ2-5
d_gene: .
v_gene: TRBV2
abundance: .
CDR3nt: TGTGCCAGCAGGCGGTCCGGGGGAGAGACCCAGTACTTC
CDR3aa: CASRRSGGETQYF

j_gene: TRBJ1-1
d_gene: TRBD1
v_gene: TRBV18
abundance: .
CDR3nt: TGTGCCAGCTCACCGATACAGGGGGAAGGTAGTGAAGCTTTCTTT
CDR3aa: CASSPIQGEGSEAFF

j_gene: TRBJ1-5
d_gene: .
v_gene: TRBV2
abundance: .
CDR3nt: TGTGCCAGCAGTTTCCAGGGGAGAGGCAATCAGCCCCAGCATTTT
CDR3aa: CASSFQGRGNQPQHF